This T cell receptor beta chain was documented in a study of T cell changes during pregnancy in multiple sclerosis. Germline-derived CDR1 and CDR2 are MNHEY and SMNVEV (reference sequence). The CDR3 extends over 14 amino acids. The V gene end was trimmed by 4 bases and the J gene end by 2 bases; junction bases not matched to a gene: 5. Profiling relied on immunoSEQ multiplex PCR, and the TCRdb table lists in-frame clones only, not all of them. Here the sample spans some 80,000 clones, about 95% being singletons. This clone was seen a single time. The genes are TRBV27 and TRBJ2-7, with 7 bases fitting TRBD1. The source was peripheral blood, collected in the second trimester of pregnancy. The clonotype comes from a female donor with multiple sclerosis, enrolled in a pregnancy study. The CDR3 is CASSWGTEAYEQYF. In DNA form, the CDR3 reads TGTGCCAGCAGTTGGGGGACAGAGGCCTACGAGCAGTACTTC.